The 29 T cell receptor beta chains below come from one sample, sequenced in a study of blood T cell repertoires in COVID-19. Data came from immunoSEQ multiplex PCR; TCRdb stores just in-frame clones and leaves some out. This table has 160,000 or so clones, 80% to 90% appearing once. Sequencing used peripheral blood. These receptors originate from a human donor in a cohort sampled during active COVID-19.

The rearrangement joins TRBV27 to TRBJ2-3; no clear D gene. The V gene's germline CDR1 is MNHEY and CDR2 SMNVEV (reference sequence). The CDR3 totals 17 residues. The germline V and J ends were trimmed by 0 bases and 2 bases, with 15 bases remaining between them. The CDR3 bases are TGTGCCAGCAGTTTATCGACTCCAGCGCGGCACACAGATACGCAGTATTTT. This codes for CASSLSTPARHTDTQYF.

The V and J genes are TRBV12-3 or TRBV12-4 and TRBJ2-1; D is possibly TRBD1 (6 bases). The V and J ends lost 5 bases and 10 bases respectively, with 12 bases between them. The CDR3 is made up of 12 amino acids. The CDR3 nucleotides read TGTGCCAGCAGTCCACCAGGGACAGAGCAGTTCTTC. Protein: CASSPPGTEQFF.

V gene TRBV5-6 combines with J gene TRBJ2-7; D is perhaps TRBD2 (5 bases). The CDR3 is 15 residues long. The germline V gene encodes CDR1 SGHDT and CDR2 YYEEEE. V gave up 0 bases and J gave up 1 base, with 11 bases separating them. CDR3 DNA sequence: TGTGCCAGCAGCTTGGTATTGAGGGATTCCTACGAGCAGTACTTC. It specifies CASSLVLRDSYEQYF.

This clone was observed once. This chain uses TRBV11-2 with TRBJ2-5; a possible D gene is TRBD1 (5 bases). Trimming stripped 3 bases from V and 2 bases from J, with 7 bases between. Germline V gives CDR1 SGHAT, CDR2 FQNNGV. The CDR3 extends over 13 amino acids. CDR3 in amino acids: CASSFGAQETQYF. The CDR3 nucleotides read TGTGCCAGCAGCTTTGGGGCGCAAGAGACCCAGTACTTC. Full variable domain (missing parts from reference TRBV11-2 and TRBJ2-5): EAGVAQSPRYKIIEKRQSVAFWCNPISGHATLYWYQQILGQGPKLLIQFQNNGVVDDSQLPKDRFSAERLKGVDSTLKIQPAKLEDSAVYLCASSFGAQETQYFGPGTRLLVL.

This clone was recorded a few times. The chain has TRBV2 and TRBJ1-2; the D gene is possibly TRBD1 (6 bases). Germline CDR1 is SNHLY and CDR2 is FYNNEI. This CDR3 is built from 15 residues. V dropped 6 bases and J dropped 1 base, with 15 bases sitting between them. CDR3 sequence: CASRERQAVNYGYTF. The DNA of the CDR3 is TGTGCCAGCAGGGAAAGACAGGCTGTTAACTATGGCTACACCTTC.

This clone was seen more than once but under ten times. The chain links TRBV7-3 to TRBJ1-2; maybe TRBD1 (5 bases). CDR3 length: 13 residues. Per germline, CDR1 SGHTA and CDR2 FQGTGA. The germline V and J ends were trimmed by 1 base and 8 bases, with 11 bases remaining between them. As DNA, the CDR3 is TGTGCCAGCAGCTTAATGTCGGGGGACGGCTACACCTTC. This sequence encodes CASSLMSGDGYTF.

This chain joins TRBV5-6 and TRBJ2-7; D might be TRBD2 (5 bases). The CDR3 covers 15 residues. The V gene lost 0 bases and the J gene lost 2 bases, with 12 bases spanning the gap. The germline V gene encodes CDR1 SGHDT and CDR2 YYEEEE. This CDR3 is CASSLGVALTYEQYF. In DNA form, the CDR3 reads TGTGCCAGCAGCTTGGGAGTAGCGTTAACCTACGAGCAGTACTTC.

The sample holds a few counts of this clone. J is TRBJ2-7 and V is TRBV5-4; 16 bases are a match to TRBD2. The CDR3 extends over 17 amino acids. The trim removed 4 bases at V and 6 bases at J, leaving 10 bases unmatched. Per germline, CDR1 SGHNT and CDR2 YYREEE (reference sequence). The CDR3 coding sequence is TGTGCCAGCAGCACCTCCGGGACTAGCGGGAGGGCCGCCGAGCAGTACTTC. It encodes CASSTSGTSGRAAEQYF.

The J gene is TRBJ2-3, the V gene TRBV5-1; D call uncertain. The CDR3 has 14 amino acids. CDR1 is SGHRS, CDR2 YFSETQ, per germline. V gave up 0 bases and J gave up 4 bases, with 9 bases separating them. CDR3 sequence reads: CASSLGASADTQYF. In DNA form, the CDR3 reads TGCGCCAGCAGCTTGGGGGCGAGTGCAGATACGCAGTATTTT.

The chain recombines TRBV18 with TRBJ1-4; 8 bases line up with TRBD1. The CDR3 extends over 15 amino acids. The junction had 4 bases not matched to a gene; V was cut back by 2 bases and J by 5 bases. Germline V gene data show CDR1 as KGHSH and CDR2 as LQKENI. In DNA, the CDR3 is TGTGCCAGCTCACCAGGGACAGGCACAAATGAAAAACTGTTTTTT. It is translated as CASSPGTGTNEKLFF.

This chain joins TRBV6-1 and TRBJ1-1; 7 nucleotides match TRBD1. Trimming at V came to 4 bases and at J to 0 bases, leaving 11 bases not matched to a gene. This CDR3 spans 17 amino acids. Per the germline V gene, CDR1 is MNHNS and CDR2 is SASEGT. The CDR3 DNA reads as TGTGCCAGCAGTGGACCGACAGGGATCGTGGTGAACACTGAAGCTTTCTTT. Translation: CASSGPTGIVVNTEAFF.

The rearrangement joins TRBV28 to TRBJ2-5; tentative D call: TRBD1 (5 bases). Germline CDR1 and CDR2: MDHEN and SYDVKM. The CDR3 runs to 15 residues. V shed 5 bases and J shed 0 bases, with 13 bases lying between them. The CDR3 nucleotides are TGTGCCAGCAGTGCCCCTTCGGACAACCAAGAGACCCAGTACTTC. Its protein product is CASSAPSDNQETQYF. Using reference TRBV28 and TRBJ2-5 for the parts outside the CDR3, the full variable domain is DVKVTQSSRYLVKRTGEKVFLECVQDMDHENMFWYRQDPGLGLRLIYFSYDVKMKEKGDIPEGYSVSREKKERFSLILESASTNQTSMYLCASSAPSDNQETQYFGPGTRLLVL.

The chain carries TRBV6-2 or TRBV6-3 and TRBJ1-2; D unclear. The CDR3 is 14 residues long. V dropped 2 bases and J dropped 4 bases, with 11 bases sitting between them. Germline V gene sequence: CDR1 MNHEY, CDR2 SVGEGT. The CDR3 region is CASSYDRRGYGYTF. In DNA form, the CDR3 reads TGTGCCAGCAGTTACGATAGGAGAGGCTATGGCTACACCTTC.

The chain couples TRBV2 to TRBJ2-7; maybe TRBD2 (5 bases). Trimming removed 1 base at V and 4 bases at J, with 11 bases between. CDR1 is SNHLY and CDR2 is FYNNEI in the germline V gene. The length of the CDR3 is 14 residues. CDR3 nucleotide sequence: TGTGCCAGCAGTGAAGGACGGGGTCGGTACGAGCAGTACTTC. As protein: CASSEGRGRYEQYF.

The chain has TRBV18 and TRBJ1-5, with D possibly matching TRBD1 (5 bases). Germline-derived CDR1 and CDR2 are KGHSH and LQKENI. This CDR3 is 15 amino acids long. Trimming removed 6 bases at V and 3 bases at J, with 15 bases between. The CDR3 region is CASSLGGNNNQPQHF. For the CDR3, the DNA is TGTGCCAGCTCCCTGGGGGGGAATAACAATCAGCCCCAGCATTTT.

J is TRBJ1-2 and V is TRBV19, with no clear D. Trimming pared 5 bases from V and 5 bases from J, leaving 15 bases between. The CDR3 contains 14 residues. Germline CDR1 is LNHDA and CDR2 is SQIVND (reference sequence). The CDR3 DNA follows: TGTGCCAGTAGTTCCCCCGGGGTCGGGTATGGCTACACCTTC. Protein product: CASSSPGVGYGYTF.

A single count supports this clone. This sequence joins TRBV4-3 and TRBJ1-2; D gene ambiguous. Germline-derived CDR1 and CDR2 are LGHNA and YSLEER. The CDR3 length is 13 residues. V lost 3 bases and J 3 bases, leaving 8 bases between the germline ends. The CDR3 loop reads CASSHRVDYGYTF. The CDR3 nucleotides are TGCGCCAGCAGCCACCGAGTGGACTATGGCTACACCTTC.

This clone was counted ten times or more. This chain joins TRBV11-3 and TRBJ2-3; 16 nucleotides agree with TRBD2. The CDR3 totals 17 residues. CDR1 is SGHNT, CDR2 YENEEA, per germline. V lost 3 bases and J lost 3; bases outside the gene matches: 3. Here the CDR3 DNA reads TGTGCCAGCAGCTTCGGGGGACTAGCGGGAGGGACAGATACGCAGTATTTT. This translates into CASSFGGLAGGTDTQYF. Complete variable domain (other parts from reference TRBV11-3 and TRBJ2-3): EAGVVQSPRYKIIEKKQPVAFWCNPISGHNTLYWYLQNLGQGPELLIRYENEEAVDDSQLPKDRFSAERLKGVDSTLKIQPAELGDSAVYLCASSFGGLAGGTDTQYFGPGTRLTVL.

The chain links TRBV20-1 to TRBJ2-1; TRBD2 matches at 13 bases. This CDR3 contains 16 residues. Germline assignment: CDR1 DFQATT and CDR2 SNEGSKA (reference sequence). V shed 3 bases, J shed 6 bases, and the junction held 8 bases outside the gene matches. This chain's CDR3 is CSASRTSGGFGNEQFF. The DNA for the CDR3 is TGCAGTGCTAGTCGGACTAGCGGGGGTTTTGGCAATGAGCAGTTCTTC.

The genes are TRBV28 and TRBJ2-7; D is ambiguous. Trimming took off 3 bases at V and 3 bases at J, with 9 bases between the two ends. The CDR3 runs to 13 residues. CDR1 MDHEN and CDR2 SYDVKM come from the germline V gene. In nucleotides, the CDR3 is TGTGCCAGCAGTTTCAGGAACCGCTACGAGCAGTACTTC. It codes for CASSFRNRYEQYF.

The gene calls are TRBV7-6 and TRBJ2-2, with a possible D match to TRBD1 (5 bases). The germline V gene has CDR1 SGHVS and CDR2 FNYEAQ. There are 15 residues in the CDR3. V was pared by 5 bases and J by 4 bases, with 14 bases between. CDR3 DNA: TGTGCCAGCAGCCCCTTGGGGCTCGGCACCGGGGAGCTGTTTTTT. Encoded protein: CASSPLGLGTGELFF.

In nucleotides, the CDR3 is TGCAGCATCCGGACAGGGAATAACTATGGCTACACCTTC. This translates into CSIRTGNNYGYTF. The V call is TRBV29-1, the J call TRBJ1-2; 8 bases are a match to TRBD1. CDR1 and CDR2 (germline): SQVTM, ANQGSEA. The CDR3 runs to 13 residues. Unmatched junction bases numbered 6, after V lost 8 bases and J lost 1 base.

This clone showed up just a few times. The chain couples TRBV30 to TRBJ2-5; 10 positions agree with TRBD2. The CDR3 has 15 amino acids. J was trimmed by 3 bases and V by 0 bases; bases with no gene match: 4. Per germline, CDR1 GTSNPN and CDR2 SVGIG (reference sequence). The CDR3: CAWSVGLADKETQYF. CDR3 coding DNA: TGTGCCTGGAGTGTCGGACTAGCGGATAAAGAGACCCAGTACTTC. The full variable domain, in which reference TRBV30 and TRBJ2-5 provide the parts outside the CDR3, is SQTIHQWPATLVQPVGSPLSLECTVEGTSNPNLYWYRQAAGRGLQLLFYSVGIGQISSEVPQNLSASRPQDRQFILSSKKLLLSDSGFYLCAWSVGLADKETQYFGPGTRLLVL.

This clone has just one count. The CDR3 DNA is TGCGCCAGCAGCCAGAGGGACAGGGGCTACGAGCAGTACTTC. Its protein is CASSQRDRGYEQYF. This rearrangement joins TRBV4-3 to TRBJ2-7, with 10 bases identical to TRBD1. Losses at the gene ends were 3 bases for V and 3 bases for J; bases not matched to a gene: 2. Germline V gives CDR1 LGHNA, CDR2 YSLEER. CDR3 length equals 14 residues.

The chain has TRBV28 and TRBJ2-4; 12 bases match TRBD1. V lost 5 bases, J lost 2 bases, and 4 bases stayed unmatched. Germline values: CDR1 MDHEN, CDR2 SYDVKM. The CDR3 spans 16 residues. The CDR3 DNA reads TGTGCCAGCAGTCGGGACAGGGGGCTTACCAAAAACATTCAGTACTTC. It codes for CASSRDRGLTKNIQYF.

This chain joins TRBV29-1 and TRBJ2-3; 9 bases map to TRBD2. Germline CDR1 reads SQVTM; CDR2 reads ANQGSEA. The CDR3 loop spans 13 amino acids. With V trimmed by 7 bases and J by 6 bases, 8 bases remained unmatched. The CDR3 sequence is CSAFSGGRDTQYF. As DNA, the CDR3 is TGCAGCGCCTTTAGCGGGGGTCGGGATACGCAGTATTTT.

The V and J genes are TRBV15 and TRBJ1-2, with D maybe TRBD1 (5 bases). The CDR3 runs to 16 residues. CDR1 and CDR2 (germline): LNHNV, YYDKDF (reference sequence). V was trimmed by 0 bases and J by 8 bases, leaving 19 bases between them. The CDR3 sequence: CATSRDHGGRVDGYTF. The CDR3 nucleotides read TGTGCCACCAGCAGAGATCACGGGGGGAGAGTGGACGGCTACACCTTC.

The chain has TRBV25-1 and TRBJ1-1; perhaps TRBD1 as D (5 bases). The V end was cut by 6 bases, the J end by 4 bases, with 12 bases between. Germline CDR1 and CDR2: MGHDK and SYGVNS. The CDR3 covers 13 residues. The DNA of the CDR3 is TGTGCCAGCAGGGCCCGACAGAGCACTGAAGCTTTCTTT. Translation: CASRARQSTEAFF.

J is TRBJ2-2 and V is TRBV6-2 or TRBV6-3; D perhaps matches TRBD1 (5 bases). Trimming pared 3 bases from V and 1 base from J, leaving 9 bases between. This CDR3 is 15 amino acids long. Germline V gene data show CDR1 as MNHEY and CDR2 as SVGEGT. The CDR3 spells CASSYVTGNTGELFF. CDR3 sequence (DNA): TGTGCCAGCAGTTATGTCACAGGGAACACCGGGGAGCTGTTTTTT.